This TCR beta chain was recorded in a study of beta chain features in type 1 diabetes. Whole-study findings and limits: Although PCR might favor shorter templates, it would do so equally in patients and controls.

Worth noting for this clone: The antigen remains undetermined.

All of the isolated RNA was reverse transcribed, so expressed TCRB transcripts were sequenced. Assay: immunoSEQ multiplex PCR; the TCRdb copy retains only in-frame clones and omits some. The data hold under 90,000 clones, with roughly 30% observed a single time. CDR1 GTSNPN and CDR2 SVGIG come from the germline V gene (reference sequence). Trimming removed 2 bases at V and 1 base at J, with 10 bases between. CDR3 length: 14 amino acids. The chain couples TRBV30 to TRBJ2-3; D might be TRBD2 (5 bases). The sequence derives from a woman between 18 and 29 years old in good health. Sequenced: stem cell memory CD4+ T cells from blood. The CDR3 sequence: CAWSKAARTDTQYF. CDR3 in DNA: TGTGCCTGGAGTAAAGCGGCTCGCACAGATACGCAGTATTTT.